This T cell receptor beta chain was captured by sequencing in a study of blood T cells in healthy people across ages. Study results and limitations: The fall in TCR beta diversity per million T cells was roughly linear with age. Unknown donor CMV status possibly confounded expanded clonotype changes.

As for this clonotype: Antigen: not known.

V was trimmed by 8 bases and J by 4 bases, leaving 17 bases between them. There are 13 residues in the CDR3. The germline gives CDR1 SQVTM, CDR2 ANQGSEA. Using a J-beta primer mix together with a sample-barcoded 5' primer, a second PCR was run for about 6 to 11 cycles. Tagging of each cDNA molecule was performed by a template-switch adaptor with 12 random nucleotides. TCRdb fed the 5' RACE reads into MiXCR, producing one record per CDR3 protein. In the table there are about 650,000 distinct CDR3 sequences, around 52% of which are singletons. The sequenced sample was blood. The rearrangement uses TRBV29-1 and TRBJ2-5, with D possibly TRBD2 on 5 matching bases. This receptor was identified in a woman of 80 years or more in good health. CDR3 in amino acids: CSFLIGDRETQYF. The CDR3 DNA reads as TGCAGCTTTTTAATCGGGGATCGAGAGACCCAGTACTTC. Full variable domain (rest looked up from reference TRBV29-1 and TRBJ2-5): SAVISQKPSRDICQRGTSLTIQCQVDSQVTMMFWYRQQPGQSLTLIATANQGSEATYESGFVIDKFPISRPNLTFSTLTVSNMSPEDSSIYLCSFLIGDRETQYFGPGTRLLVL.